These T cell receptor beta chains were read from a single sample in a study of cytomegalovirus exposure and HLA in healthy donors. Some clones are missing from TCRdb's copy, which holds only in-frame ones; the method was immunoSEQ multiplex PCR. The table includes 150,000 to 200,000 clones, less than 80% detected once. The sequenced material came from PBMCs. These receptors were obtained from a middle-aged woman in good health and CMV-seronegative. Both conserved end residues are part of each CDR3. A D gene is named only where the DNA matches it firmly. The size of a clone is reported for some rows only, either as once, few or many, or as a class for expanded clones.

abundance: few
v_gene: TRBV7-9
j_gene: TRBJ2-3
d_gene: .
len: 15
CDR3aa: CASSLGSGGTDTQYF
CDR3nt: TGTGCCAGCAGCTTAGGGAGCGGCGGCACAGATACGCAGTATTTT

abundance: .
v_gene: TRBV29-1
j_gene: TRBJ2-3
d_gene: TRBD1
len: 11
CDR3aa: CSVDRQGDQYF
CDR3nt: TGCAGCGTTGACAGACAGGGGGATCAGTATTTT

abundance: once
v_gene: TRBV5-1
j_gene: TRBJ1-4
d_gene: .
len: 14
CDR3aa: CASSPGEMDEKLFF
CDR3nt: TGCGCCAGCAGCCCGGGGGAGATGGATGAAAAACTGTTTTTT

abundance: once
v_gene: TRBV15
j_gene: TRBJ2-7
d_gene: .
len: 12
CDR3aa: CATRGTSYEQYF
CDR3nt: TGTGCCACCCGCGGGACGAGCTACGAGCAGTACTTC

abundance: .
v_gene: TRBV30
j_gene: TRBJ1-2
d_gene: .
len: 16
CDR3aa: CAWRGILGAPGFGYTF
CDR3nt: TGTGCCTGGAGGGGGATCTTGGGGGCCCCAGGCTTTGGCTACACCTTC

abundance: .
v_gene: TRBV11-3
j_gene: TRBJ2-3
d_gene: TRBD2
len: 15
CDR3aa: CASSHGGVWPDTQYF
CDR3nt: TGTGCCAGCAGCCACGGGGGGGTATGGCCAGATACGCAGTATTTT

abundance: .
v_gene: TRBV5-4
j_gene: TRBJ1-1
d_gene: .
len: 15
CDR3aa: CASSRGSGMNTEAFF
CDR3nt: TGTGCCAGCAGCCGGGGATCCGGGATGAACACTGAAGCTTTCTTT

abundance: .
v_gene: TRBV7-6
j_gene: TRBJ2-2
d_gene: .
len: 14
CDR3aa: CASSLGGGTGELFF
CDR3nt: TGTGCCAGCAGCTTAGGGGGCGGAACCGGGGAGCTGTTTTTT

abundance: .
v_gene: TRBV4-2
j_gene: TRBJ1-2
d_gene: TRBD1
len: 13
CDR3aa: CASTTGTAYGYTF
CDR3nt: TGTGCCAGCACCACCGGGACAGCATATGGCTACACCTTC

abundance: .
v_gene: TRBV18
j_gene: TRBJ2-7
d_gene: TRBD1
len: 14
CDR3aa: CASSPGTGRYEQYF
CDR3nt: TGTGCCAGCTCACCCGGGACAGGGCGATACGAGCAGTACTTC

abundance: .
v_gene: TRBV5-1
j_gene: TRBJ2-6
d_gene: .
len: 15
CDR3aa: CASREQVTGANVLTF
CDR3nt: TGCGCCAGCAGGGAACAGGTAACTGGGGCCAACGTCCTGACTTTC

abundance: .
v_gene: TRBV4-1
j_gene: TRBJ2-5
d_gene: TRBD2
len: 14
CDR3aa: CASSQAGGGETQYF
CDR3nt: TGCGCCAGCAGCCAAGCGGGGGGTGGAGAGACCCAGTACTTC

abundance: .
v_gene: TRBV5-1
j_gene: TRBJ2-1
d_gene: TRBD1
len: 15
CDR3aa: CASSTGTGGADEQFF
CDR3nt: TGCGCCAGTTCAACCGGGACAGGGGGCGCGGATGAGCAGTTCTTC

abundance: .
v_gene: TRBV25-1
j_gene: TRBJ1-2
d_gene: .
len: 12
CDR3aa: CASSAGAYGYTF
CDR3nt: TGTGCCAGCAGCGCAGGGGCCTATGGCTACACCTTC

abundance: .
v_gene: TRBV25-1
j_gene: TRBJ1-2
d_gene: TRBD1
len: 13
CDR3aa: CASTGTESYGYTF
CDR3nt: TGTGCCAGCACAGGGACAGAAAGCTATGGCTACACCTTC

abundance: .
v_gene: TRBV30
j_gene: TRBJ1-1
d_gene: TRBD1
len: 15
CDR3aa: CAWSPHGTGNTEAFF
CDR3nt: TGTGCCTGGAGTCCCCATGGGACAGGGAACACTGAAGCTTTCTTT

abundance: .
v_gene: TRBV29-1
j_gene: TRBJ2-7
d_gene: TRBD1
len: 17
CDR3aa: CSVEGSYLGGDSYEQYF
CDR3nt: TGCAGCGTTGAGGGGTCTTACCTAGGGGGCGACTCCTACGAGCAGTACTTC

abundance: .
v_gene: TRBV27
j_gene: TRBJ2-5
d_gene: TRBD1
len: 16
CDR3aa: CASSLLPTGGQETQYF
CDR3nt: TGTGCCAGCAGTTTACTCCCCACAGGGGGCCAAGAGACCCAGTACTTC

abundance: .
v_gene: TRBV11-3
j_gene: TRBJ2-2
d_gene: .
len: 14
CDR3aa: CASSFHTDTGELFF
CDR3nt: TGTGCCAGCAGCTTCCATACAGACACCGGGGAGCTGTTTTTT

abundance: .
v_gene: TRBV5-4
j_gene: TRBJ2-1
d_gene: TRBD2
len: 15
CDR3aa: CASSRGRGDYNEQFF
CDR3nt: TGTGCCAGCAGTCGAGGGCGGGGGGACTACAATGAGCAGTTCTTC

abundance: .
v_gene: TRBV27
j_gene: TRBJ1-2
d_gene: .
len: 13
CDR3aa: CASGIDRSYGYTF
CDR3nt: TGTGCCAGCGGAATAGACAGGAGCTATGGCTACACCTTC

abundance: .
v_gene: TRBV6-5
j_gene: TRBJ1-6
d_gene: TRBD1
len: 15
CDR3aa: CASTPTGGGNSPLHF
CDR3nt: TGTGCCAGCACCCCGACAGGGGGCGGTAATTCACCCCTCCACTTT

abundance: .
v_gene: TRBV29-1
j_gene: TRBJ1-2
d_gene: TRBD1
len: 11
CDR3aa: CSVQGEPGYTF
CDR3nt: TGCAGCGTGCAGGGGGAGCCGGGCTACACCTTC

abundance: .
v_gene: TRBV2
j_gene: TRBJ2-4
d_gene: .
len: 15
CDR3aa: CASSDGGRAKNIQYF
CDR3nt: TGTGCCAGCAGTGATGGGGGGAGGGCCAAAAACATTCAGTACTTC

abundance: once
v_gene: TRBV27
j_gene: TRBJ2-7
d_gene: TRBD1
len: 13
CDR3aa: CASSLDRAYEQYF
CDR3nt: TGTGCCAGCAGCTTAGACAGGGCTTACGAGCAGTACTTC

abundance: few
v_gene: TRBV27
j_gene: TRBJ2-7
d_gene: TRBD1
len: 14
CDR3aa: CASSLNQGVNEQYF
CDR3nt: TGTGCCAGCAGTTTGAATCAGGGGGTCAACGAGCAGTACTTC

abundance: .
v_gene: TRBV7-9
j_gene: TRBJ1-1
d_gene: .
len: 13
CDR3aa: CASSGGWNTEAFF
CDR3nt: TGTGCCAGCAGCGGGGGGTGGAACACTGAAGCTTTCTTT

abundance: .
v_gene: TRBV14
j_gene: TRBJ1-1
d_gene: .
len: 13
CDR3aa: CASSRYRNTEAFF
CDR3nt: TGTGCCAGCAGCCGATACAGGAACACTGAAGCTTTCTTT

abundance: .
v_gene: TRBV29-1
j_gene: TRBJ2-7
d_gene: TRBD1
len: 13
CDR3aa: CSVVGDRAYEQYF
CDR3nt: TGCAGCGTTGTAGGGGACAGGGCGTACGAGCAGTACTTC

abundance: .
v_gene: TRBV28
j_gene: TRBJ2-7
d_gene: .
len: 15
CDR3aa: CASSSFSQGSYEQYF
CDR3nt: TGTGCCAGCAGTTCCTTCTCTCAGGGCTCCTACGAGCAGTACTTC

abundance: .
v_gene: TRBV5-4
j_gene: TRBJ2-2
d_gene: TRBD1
len: 16
CDR3aa: CASSPRDRGLGGELFF
CDR3nt: TGTGCCAGCAGCCCTCGGGACAGGGGACTCGGCGGGGAGCTGTTTTTT

abundance: few
v_gene: TRBV19
j_gene: TRBJ1-2
d_gene: TRBD1
len: 15
CDR3aa: CASSRGPTGGPGYTF
CDR3nt: TGTGCCAGTAGTCGAGGTCCGACAGGGGGCCCCGGCTACACCTTC

abundance: few
v_gene: TRBV29-1
j_gene: TRBJ1-1
d_gene: TRBD1
len: 13
CDR3aa: CSVKGQGILEAFF
CDR3nt: TGCAGCGTAAAGGGACAGGGGATACTTGAAGCTTTCTTT

abundance: .
v_gene: TRBV4-2
j_gene: TRBJ1-2
d_gene: .
len: 17
CDR3aa: CASSQDLRVAIFYGYTF
CDR3nt: TGTGCCAGCAGCCAAGATCTTCGGGTCGCAATCTTCTATGGCTACACCTTC

abundance: .
v_gene: TRBV7-7
j_gene: TRBJ2-7
d_gene: .
len: 13
CDR3aa: CASSRALGAEQYF
CDR3nt: TGTGCTAGCAGCCGCGCGTTGGGGGCCGAGCAGTACTTC

abundance: few
v_gene: TRBV5-5
j_gene: TRBJ2-2
d_gene: .
len: 16
CDR3aa: CASSSNVGVSTGELFF
CDR3nt: TGTGCCAGCAGCTCCAATGTGGGAGTCTCCACCGGGGAGCTGTTTTTT

abundance: .
v_gene: TRBV19
j_gene: TRBJ2-3
d_gene: .
len: 16
CDR3aa: CASSTFWSSNTDTQYF
CDR3nt: TGTGCCAGTAGTACCTTTTGGAGCTCCAACACAGATACGCAGTATTTT

abundance: .
v_gene: TRBV7-9
j_gene: TRBJ2-7
d_gene: TRBD1
len: 13
CDR3aa: CASSRTGSYEQYF
CDR3nt: TGTGCCAGCAGCCGGACAGGGTCCTACGAGCAGTACTTC

abundance: .
v_gene: TRBV19
j_gene: TRBJ1-5
d_gene: .
len: 15
CDR3aa: CASSTRRNSNQPQHF
CDR3nt: TGTGCCAGTAGTACGAGGAGGAATAGCAATCAGCCCCAGCATTTT

abundance: .
v_gene: TRBV18
j_gene: TRBJ2-5
d_gene: .
len: 15
CDR3aa: CASSPAQVAQETQYF
CDR3nt: TGTGCCAGCTCACCAGCACAGGTAGCACAAGAGACCCAGTACTTC

abundance: .
v_gene: TRBV7-9
j_gene: TRBJ2-3
d_gene: TRBD2
len: 17
CDR3aa: CASMPGGMASSTDTQYF
CDR3nt: TGTGCCAGCATGCCGGGGGGGATGGCCTCTAGCACAGATACGCAGTATTTT

abundance: .
v_gene: TRBV5-6
j_gene: TRBJ2-1
d_gene: TRBD2
len: 17
CDR3aa: CASSLGKRGSSYNEQFF
CDR3nt: TGTGCCAGCAGCTTAGGGAAGCGGGGGAGCTCCTACAATGAGCAGTTCTTC

abundance: few
v_gene: TRBV6-5
j_gene: TRBJ2-7
d_gene: .
len: 13
CDR3aa: CASKGSRFNEQYF
CDR3nt: TGTGCCAGCAAAGGATCCAGGTTCAACGAGCAGTACTTC

abundance: .
v_gene: TRBV10-3
j_gene: TRBJ2-1
d_gene: .
len: 15
CDR3aa: CAISESVRPGDEQFF
CDR3nt: TGTGCCATCAGTGAGTCGGTACGGCCAGGCGATGAGCAGTTCTTC

abundance: few
v_gene: TRBV5-1
j_gene: TRBJ2-7
d_gene: TRBD1
len: 15
CDR3aa: CASSSGDRAAYEQYF
CDR3nt: TGCGCCAGCAGCTCGGGCGACAGGGCGGCCTACGAGCAGTACTTC

abundance: .
v_gene: TRBV6-5
j_gene: TRBJ2-3
d_gene: .
len: 12
CDR3aa: CASSLFSGTQYF
CDR3nt: TGTGCCAGCAGCCTATTCTCGGGTACGCAGTATTTT

abundance: few
v_gene: TRBV4-1
j_gene: TRBJ2-5
d_gene: .
len: 15
CDR3aa: CASSQERLASETQYF
CDR3nt: TGCGCCAGCAGCCAAGAACGGCTAGCGTCGGAGACCCAGTACTTC

abundance: .
v_gene: TRBV6-5
j_gene: TRBJ2-1
d_gene: .
len: 13
CDR3aa: CASSYGGNNEQFF
CDR3nt: TGTGCCAGCAGTTACGGGGGGAACAATGAGCAGTTCTTC

abundance: .
v_gene: TRBV5-1
j_gene: TRBJ1-1
d_gene: .
len: 14
CDR3aa: CASSLRRPNTEAFF
CDR3nt: TGCGCCAGCAGCTTGCGGCGGCCGAACACTGAAGCTTTCTTT

abundance: .
v_gene: TRBV27
j_gene: TRBJ2-5
d_gene: TRBD2
len: 17
CDR3aa: CASSLRAGSGGEETQYF
CDR3nt: TGTGCCAGCAGTTTACGGGCGGGGAGCGGGGGGGAAGAGACCCAGTACTTC

abundance: .
v_gene: TRBV5-1
j_gene: TRBJ2-5
d_gene: TRBD2
len: 17
CDR3aa: CASSLVPAGGVQETQYF
CDR3nt: TGCGCCAGCAGCTTGGTGCCGGCGGGGGGGGTCCAAGAGACCCAGTACTTC

abundance: .
v_gene: TRBV5-5
j_gene: TRBJ1-5
d_gene: TRBD1
len: 14
CDR3aa: CASSWTGGDQPQHF
CDR3nt: TGTGCCAGCAGCTGGACAGGGGGCGATCAGCCCCAGCATTTT